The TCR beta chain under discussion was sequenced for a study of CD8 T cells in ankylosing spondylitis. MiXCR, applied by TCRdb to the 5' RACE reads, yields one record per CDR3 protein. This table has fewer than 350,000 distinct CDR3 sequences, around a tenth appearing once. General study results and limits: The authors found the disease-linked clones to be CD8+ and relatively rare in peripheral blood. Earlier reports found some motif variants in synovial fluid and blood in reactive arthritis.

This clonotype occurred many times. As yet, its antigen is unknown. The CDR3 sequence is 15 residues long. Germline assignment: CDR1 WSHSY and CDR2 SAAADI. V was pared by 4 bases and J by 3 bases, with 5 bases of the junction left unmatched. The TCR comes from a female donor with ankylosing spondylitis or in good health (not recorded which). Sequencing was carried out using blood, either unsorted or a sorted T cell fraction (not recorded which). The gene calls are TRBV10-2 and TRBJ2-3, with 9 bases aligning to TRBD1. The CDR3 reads CASSVGTGWTDTQYF. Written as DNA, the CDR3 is TGCGCCAGCAGTGTAGGGACAGGGTGGACAGATACGCAGTATTTT.